The 10 T cell receptor beta chains presented below share a single source sample, sequenced in a study of blood T cells in healthy people across ages. For the second PCR, which ran for about 7 to 11 cycles, a sample-barcoded 5' primer and a J-beta primer mix were used. TCRdb redid the calling of the 5' RACE reads with MiXCR, one entry per CDR3 protein. Seen here are roughly 2 million distinct CDR3 sequences, approximately 50% observed once, and the top ten hold more than 2%. Sequenced input: blood. The source is a woman aged 40-49 years in good health.

This chain uses TRBV4-2 with TRBJ2-7; the match to TRBD1 covers 8 bases. CDR1 is LGHNA, CDR2 YNFKEQ, per germline. This CDR3 region has 17 residues. V was pared by 0 bases and J by 6 bases, with 13 bases of the junction left unmatched. The DNA for the CDR3 is TGTGCCAGCAGCCAAGATTTAGCACGGACAGGGCTCGCCGAGCAGTACTTC. Translating it yields CASSQDLARTGLAEQYF.

This chain joins TRBV10-3 and TRBJ2-5; D gene unclear. V was pared by 5 bases and J by 5 bases, with 9 bases between. In germline, CDR1 is ENHRY, CDR2 SYGVKD. The CDR3 extends over 12 amino acids. For the CDR3, the DNA is TGTGCCATCAGTAAGGGTGGGGAGACCCAGTACTTC. This sequence encodes CAISKGGETQYF.

This sequence joins TRBV6-6 and TRBJ2-1, with D possibly being TRBD2 (6 bases). V was trimmed by 4 bases and J by 10 bases, leaving 14 bases between them. The CDR3 is 13 residues long. Per the germline V gene, CDR1 is MNHNY and CDR2 is SVGAGI (reference sequence). CDR3 protein: CASSSPTAGEQFF. CDR3 DNA: TGTGCCAGCAGTTCCCCGACGGCGGGGGAGCAGTTCTTC.

V gene TRBV15 combines with J gene TRBJ2-1; either TRBD1 or TRBD2 may supply D (5 bases each). Trimming shortened V by 0 bases and J by 7 bases, and 19 bases separated the two germline ends. The CDR3 loop spans 17 amino acids. Germline CDR1 and CDR2: LNHNV and YYDKDF (reference sequence). CDR3: CATSRDRDRSALNEQFF. The CDR3 DNA sequence: TGTGCCACCAGCAGAGATCGGGACCGATCCGCCTTAAATGAGCAGTTCTTC.

J is TRBJ1-2 and V is TRBV6-5; 10 positions match TRBD1. CDR3 length equals 15 residues. J lost 7 bases, V lost 1 base, and 6 bases had no gene match. Per germline, CDR1 MNHEY and CDR2 SVGAGI. The CDR3 nucleotides are TGTGCCAGCAGTTACTTCCGACAGGGGGCACTTGGCTACACCTTC. Translating it yields CASSYFRQGALGYTF.

This clonotype appeared a few times. Here the CDR3 DNA reads TGTGCCAGCGGATCGGGACTAGCGGGGTATTCCCAGTACTTC. Protein: CASGSGLAGYSQYF. This chain links TRBV27 with TRBJ2-5, with 13 bases identical to TRBD2. Germline V gene lookup returns CDR1 MNHEY and CDR2 SMNVEV (reference sequence). Losses at the gene ends were 8 bases for V and 9 bases for J; bases not matched to a gene: 9. The CDR3 extends over 14 amino acids.

The table lists this clonotype with a few counts. The rearrangement joins TRBV20-1 to TRBJ2-4, with a weak D call TRBD1 (5 bases). The J call is in doubt because the DNA end fits TRBJ2-5 better. The CDR3 loop spans 13 amino acids. CDR1 is DFQATT and CDR2 is SNEGSKA in the germline V gene (reference sequence). The DNA of the CDR3 is TGCAGTGCTAATCTACACAGGACAGAGACCCAGTACTTC. As protein: CSANLHRTETQYF.

The DNA for the CDR3 is TGTGCCAGCAGGGCCTTCAACGCGGGCAATCAGCCCCAGCATTTT. Translated, it gives CASRAFNAGNQPQHF. This chain connects TRBV12-3 or TRBV12-4 to TRBJ1-5; D call uncertain. Trimming shortened V by 6 bases and J by 2 bases, and 14 bases separated the two germline ends. The CDR3 has 15 amino acids.

This clonotype was seen a handful of times. This chain connects TRBV29-1 to TRBJ2-3; D unresolved. This CDR3 comprises 13 residues. The germline V gene encodes CDR1 SQVTM and CDR2 ANQGSEA. V lost 1 base to trimming and J lost 5 bases, with 10 bases between them. The CDR3 DNA reads as TGCAGCGTTGAAGGGCCAGATAAAGATACGCAGTATTTT. It specifies CSVEGPDKDTQYF.

In its sample, this clonotype was seen a few times. The rearrangement uses TRBV5-1 and TRBJ2-5; possibly TRBD2 for D (5 bases). The CDR3 contains 12 residues. The germline V and J ends were trimmed by 0 bases and 11 bases, with 11 bases remaining between them. CDR1 and CDR2 (germline): SGHRS, YFSETQ. In nucleotides, the CDR3 is TGCGCCAGCAGCTTGGACACTAGGGAGCAGTACTTC. It is translated as CASSLDTREQYF.